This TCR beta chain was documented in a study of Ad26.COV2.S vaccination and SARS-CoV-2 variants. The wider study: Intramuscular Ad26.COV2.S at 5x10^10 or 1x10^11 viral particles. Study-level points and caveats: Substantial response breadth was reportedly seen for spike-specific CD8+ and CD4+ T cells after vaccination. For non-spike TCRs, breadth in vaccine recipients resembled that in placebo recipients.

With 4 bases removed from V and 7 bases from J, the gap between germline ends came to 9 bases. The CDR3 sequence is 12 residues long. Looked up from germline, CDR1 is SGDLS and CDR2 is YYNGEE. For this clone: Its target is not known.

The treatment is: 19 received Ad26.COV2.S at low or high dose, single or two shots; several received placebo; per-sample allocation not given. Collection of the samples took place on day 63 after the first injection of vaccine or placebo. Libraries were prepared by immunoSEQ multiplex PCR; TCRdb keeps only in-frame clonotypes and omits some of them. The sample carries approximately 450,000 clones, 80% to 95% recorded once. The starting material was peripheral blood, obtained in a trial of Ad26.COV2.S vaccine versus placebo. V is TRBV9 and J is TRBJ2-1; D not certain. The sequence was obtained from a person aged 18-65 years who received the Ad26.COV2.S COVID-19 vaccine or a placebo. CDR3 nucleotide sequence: TGTGCCAGCAGCACCCGACCTAATGAGCAGTTCTTC. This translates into CASSTRPNEQFF.